This note documents a single TCR beta chain sequence. Its target is not known. One end of the junction fails to match germline, which may point to a read error. These data belong to a study of T cells in Graves' hyperthyroidism and ophthalmopathy. Overall study context: Peripheral blood was obtained at initial diagnosis, preceding any treatment.

CDR3 size: 14 residues. Germline CDR1 reads SGHRS; CDR2 reads YFSETQ. Amplified TCR beta CDR3 regions derived from RNA transcripts. The primer set for the first-round RT-PCR of the TCR CDR3 was HTBI. From the multiplex PCR reads, TCRdb called clonotypes with MiXCR, one entry per CDR3 protein. The sample has 500,000 to 650,000 distinct CDR3 sequences, 20% seen once. With duration under 3 months, ophthalmopathy was active: Clinical Activity Score at least 3, NOSPECS at least 4. Over 8 ml fresh peripheral blood yielded the PBMCs. Overall study findings and caveats: The model's output predicted ophthalmopathy at a median of roughly seven months prior to onset.

The TCR comes from a man aged 40-49 years with Graves' ophthalmopathy. Sequenced input: blood. The rearrangement links TRBV5-1 to TRBJ1-4, with a weak D call TRBD1 (6 bases). Written as DNA, the CDR3 is TGTGCCAGCAGCCGGGGGGGCAATAATGAAAAACTGTTTTTT. Translation gives CASSRGGNNEKLFF. The full variable domain, rest sourced from reference TRBV5-1 and TRBJ1-4, is KAGVTQTPRYLIKTRGQQVTLSCSPISGHRSVSWYQQTPGQGLQFLFEYFSETQRNKGNFPGRFSGRQFSNSRSEMNVSTLELGDSALYLCASSRGGNNEKLFFGSGTQLSVL.